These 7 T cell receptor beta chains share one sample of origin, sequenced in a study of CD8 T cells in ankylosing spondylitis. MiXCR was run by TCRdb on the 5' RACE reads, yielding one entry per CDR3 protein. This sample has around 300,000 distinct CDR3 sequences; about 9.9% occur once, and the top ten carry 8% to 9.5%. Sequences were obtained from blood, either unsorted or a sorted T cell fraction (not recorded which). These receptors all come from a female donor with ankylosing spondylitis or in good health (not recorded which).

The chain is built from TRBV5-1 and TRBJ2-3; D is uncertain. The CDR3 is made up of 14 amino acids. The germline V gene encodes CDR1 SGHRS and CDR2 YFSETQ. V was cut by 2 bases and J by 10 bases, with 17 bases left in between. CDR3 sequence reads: CASSFEPEELAQYF. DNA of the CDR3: TGCGCCAGCAGCTTCGAACCCGAGGAATTAGCGCAGTATTTT. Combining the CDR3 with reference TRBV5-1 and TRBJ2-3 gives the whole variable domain KAGVTQTPRYLIKTRGQQVTLSCSPISGHRSVSWYQQTPGQGLQFLFEYFSETQRNKGNFPGRFSGRQFSNSRSEMNVSTLELGDSALYLCASSFEPEELAQYFGPGTRLTVL.

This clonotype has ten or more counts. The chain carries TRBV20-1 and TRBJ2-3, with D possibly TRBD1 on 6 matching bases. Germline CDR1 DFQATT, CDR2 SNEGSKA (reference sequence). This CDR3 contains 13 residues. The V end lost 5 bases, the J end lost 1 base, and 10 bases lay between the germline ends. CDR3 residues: CSALDSRTDTQYF. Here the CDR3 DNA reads TGCAGTGCTCTGGACAGCCGCACAGATACGCAGTATTTT.

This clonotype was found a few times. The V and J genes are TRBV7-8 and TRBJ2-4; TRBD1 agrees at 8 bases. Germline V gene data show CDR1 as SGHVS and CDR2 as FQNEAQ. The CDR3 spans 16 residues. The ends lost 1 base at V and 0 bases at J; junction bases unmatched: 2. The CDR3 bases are TGTGCCAGCAGCTTAGTGGACAGGGCAGCCAAAAACATTCAGTACTTC. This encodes CASSLVDRAAKNIQYF. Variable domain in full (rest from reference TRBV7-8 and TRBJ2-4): GAGVSQSPRYKVAKRGQDVALRCDPISGHVSLFWYQQALGQGPEFLTYFQNEAQLDKSGLPSDRFFAERPEGSVSTLKIQRTQQEDSAVYLCASSLVDRAAKNIQYFGAGTRLSVL.

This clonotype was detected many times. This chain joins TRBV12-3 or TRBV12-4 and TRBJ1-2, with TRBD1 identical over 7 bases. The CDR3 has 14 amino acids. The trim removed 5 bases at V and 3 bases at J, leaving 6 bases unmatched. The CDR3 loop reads CASSTQQGYYGYTF. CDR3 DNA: TGTGCCAGCAGTACTCAACAGGGGTACTATGGCTACACCTTC.

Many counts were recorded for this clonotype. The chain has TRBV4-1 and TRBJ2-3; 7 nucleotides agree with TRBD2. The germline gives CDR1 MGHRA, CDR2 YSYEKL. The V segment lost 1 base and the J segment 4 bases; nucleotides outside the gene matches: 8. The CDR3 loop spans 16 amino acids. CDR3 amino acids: CASSQAGRGDADTQYF. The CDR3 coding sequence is TGCGCCAGCAGCCAAGCTGGCCGGGGGGACGCAGATACGCAGTATTTT.

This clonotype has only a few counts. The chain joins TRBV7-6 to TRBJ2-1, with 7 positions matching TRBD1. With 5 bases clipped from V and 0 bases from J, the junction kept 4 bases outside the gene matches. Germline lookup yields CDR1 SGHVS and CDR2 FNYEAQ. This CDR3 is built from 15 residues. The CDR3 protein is CASSQGQPSYNEQFF. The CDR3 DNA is TGTGCCAGCAGCCAGGGACAGCCCTCCTACAATGAGCAGTTCTTC.

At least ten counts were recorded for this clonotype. The CDR3 coding sequence is TGTGCCAGCAGATCCCCGGTCGCCTACGAGCAGTACTTC. This sequence encodes CASRSPVAYEQYF. The chain carries TRBV6-1 and TRBJ2-7; D uncertain. The germline V and J ends were trimmed by 6 bases and 2 bases, with 11 bases remaining between them. Germline-derived CDR1 and CDR2 are MNHNS and SASEGT. CDR3 size: 13 residues.